These 28 T cell receptor beta chains were sequenced from one sample in a study of regulatory T cells in long-lasting Graves disease (dated by TCRdb to the early 2020s). Library generation was performed with multiplex PCR. The instrument given in TCRdb is Illumina HiSeq 4000. iRepertoire HTBI primers and Arm-PCR amplification of CDR3 regions were used to construct TCR beta libraries. In-frame beta chains were kept once TCRdb had trimmed the public reads at Q25 with fastp and called clones with MiXCR. Merged by CDR3 protein, the rows form single entries marked with the most common genes and DNA. The sample yields about 500,000 distinct CDR3 sequences; more than 10% were counted once. Roughly 9.3% of the sample is in the top ten clones. Explained via the paper, the time point label denotes: newly diagnosed GD, antithyroid drugs for less than 3 months. RNA was extracted from PBMCs in TRIzol for both TCR sequencing and RNA sequencing.

The same sample was also studied in work on T cells in Graves' hyperthyroidism and ophthalmopathy.

Specimen: peripheral blood mononuclear cells (PBMCs), collected at new diagnosis, from a patient treated with antithyroid drugs. These receptor sequences come from a woman aged 30 to 39 with Graves disease. Donor details come from another sample of the same person, matched by shared clones.

The V gene is TRBV19, the J gene TRBJ2-6, with 7 bases that match TRBD2. V dropped 3 bases and J dropped 7; count of bases not matched to a gene: 6. Looked up from germline, CDR1 is LNHDA and CDR2 is SQIVND (reference sequence). The CDR3 loop spans 15 amino acids. The CDR3 is CASSIGGTRANVLTF. CDR3 nucleotide sequence: TGTGCCAGTAGTATCGGGGGGACCAGAGCCAACGTCCTGACTTTC.

Of note for this clonotype: A read error may produce the germline difference seen at one junction end. The chain combines TRBV11-2 with TRBJ2-2; 7 positions match TRBD1. Germline CDR1 is SGHAT and CDR2 is FQNNGV. The CDR3 contains 14 residues. CDR3 residues: CASSTHGQAGDLFF. As DNA, the CDR3 is TGTGCCAGCAGCACTCACGGACAGGCCGGGGATCTGTTTTTT.

The genes are TRBV6-9 and TRBJ1-5; tentative D call: TRBD1 (5 bases). Looked up from germline, CDR1 is MNHGY and CDR2 is SVAAGI. With 3 bases removed from V and 6 bases from J, the gap between germline ends came to 18 bases. This CDR3 contains 16 residues. Written as DNA, the CDR3 is TGTGCCAGCAGTTACTCTCTCCAGGGTATCGGTCAGCCCCAGCATTTT. Translated: CASSYSLQGIGQPQHF.

This chain connects TRBV19 to TRBJ1-1; 12 nucleotides line up with TRBD1. The CDR3 is 17 amino acids. CDR1 and CDR2 (germline): LNHDA, SQIVND (reference sequence). The J segment lost 0 bases and the V segment lost 6 bases, leaving 8 bases of the junction unmatched. CDR3 in DNA: TGTGCCAGTAGCCCCCCGGGACAGGGGGCGGTGAACACTGAAGCTTTCTTT. It translates to CASSPPGQGAVNTEAFF.

The V call is TRBV18, the J call TRBJ1-5; D gene uncertain. This CDR3 is built from 16 residues. Trimming stripped 3 bases from V and 0 bases from J, with 12 bases between. CDR1 is KGHSH, CDR2 LQKENI, per germline. CDR3 amino acids: CASSPFGFNSNQPQHF. The CDR3 DNA reads TGTGCCAGCTCACCGTTCGGTTTTAATAGCAATCAGCCCCAGCATTTT.

In its sample, this clonotype was seen many times. The chain recombines TRBV2 with TRBJ2-3, with no clear D. Germline V lookup: CDR1 SNHLY, CDR2 FYNNEI. This CDR3 spans 11 amino acids. V gave up 6 bases and J gave up 2 bases, with 3 bases separating them. CDR3 in amino acids: CASRYTDTQYF. The CDR3 DNA reads TGTGCCAGCAGATACACAGATACGCAGTATTTT.

This clonotype was counted ten times or more. V gene TRBV11-3 combines with J gene TRBJ1-1; D unresolved. Germline V gives CDR1 SGHNT, CDR2 YENEEA. The CDR3 covers 13 residues. Between the trimmed V and J ends, which lost 4 bases and 0 bases, there was a span of 6 bases. The CDR3 DNA sequence: TGTGCCAGCAGCTATCTAATGAACACTGAAGCTTTCTTT. Its translation is CASSYLMNTEAFF.

This clonotype was detected ten times or more. The CDR3 sequence is CASSTDSGASYEKLFF. CDR3 sequence (DNA): TGTGCCAGCAGCACTGACTCGGGGGCAAGTTATGAAAAACTGTTTTTT. This chain joins TRBV12-3 or TRBV12-4 and TRBJ1-4; possibly TRBD1 for D (6 bases). This CDR3 region has 16 residues. Trimming pared 6 bases from V and 6 bases from J, leaving 20 bases between.

This clonotype was counted only a few times. The chain uses TRBV7-9 and TRBJ1-2, with TRBD1 as a possible D gene (5 bases). Germline V gene lookup returns CDR1 SEHNR and CDR2 FQNEAQ (reference sequence). V was trimmed by 2 bases and J by 3 bases, leaving 10 bases between them. The CDR3 consists of 14 residues. The CDR3 region has the DNA TGTGCCAGCAGCTTAACCCAGGGCCACTATGGCTACACCTTC. It yields the protein CASSLTQGHYGYTF.

This clonotype was seen a few times. The chain carries TRBV27 and TRBJ1-2; D remains unclear. The V gene lost 9 bases and the J gene lost 0 bases, with 14 bases spanning the gap. Germline CDR1 is MNHEY and CDR2 is SMNVEV (reference sequence). The CDR3 sequence is 14 residues long. CDR3 loop: CASTKAGSNYGYTF. The DNA for the CDR3 is TGTGCCAGTACCAAAGCGGGATCTAACTATGGCTACACCTTC.

This clonotype came up many times. The CDR3 here is CASKRDRAGNTIYF. The CDR3 DNA follows: TGTGCCAGCAAGAGGGACAGGGCTGGAAACACCATATATTTT. The rearrangement joins TRBV6-1 to TRBJ1-3, with TRBD1 identical over 9 bases. The CDR3 is 14 residues long. The junction had 3 bases not matched to a gene; V was cut back by 7 bases and J by 2 bases. Germline V CDR1 and CDR2: MNHNS, SASEGT.

This clonotype was seen repeatedly, ten times or more. V is TRBV18 and J is TRBJ2-2, with D possibly matching TRBD2 (6 bases). The CDR3 length is 15 residues. V lost 5 bases and J 0 bases, leaving 10 bases between the germline ends. The germline gives CDR1 KGHSH, CDR2 LQKENI. CDR3 loop: CASSGRDSNTGELFF. The CDR3 bases are TGTGCCAGCTCAGGCCGGGACTCGAACACCGGGGAGCTGTTTTTT.

As concerns this clonotype: A much larger clone differs from this one at a single base, so this may be a read error. The chain carries TRBV6-1 and TRBJ1-6; D gene ambiguous. This CDR3 comprises 13 residues. Germline V gives CDR1 MNHNS, CDR2 SASEGT. V was clipped by 3 bases and J by 6 bases, with 6 bases between them. The CDR3 loop is CASSEWGNSPLHF. The CDR3 DNA reads TGTGCCAGCAGTGAGTGGGGTAATTCACCCCTCCACTTT.

This clonotype was recorded many times. This rearrangement joins TRBV27 to TRBJ2-1, with D possibly matching TRBD2 (6 bases). CDR3 length equals 15 residues. Trimming removed 6 bases at V and 6 bases at J, with 18 bases between. CDR1 is MNHEY, CDR2 SMNVEV, per germline (reference sequence). The CDR3 DNA sequence: TGTGCCAGCAGCCTGGAGGGCGTAACACGCAATGAGCAGTTCTTC. Its translation: CASSLEGVTRNEQFF.

This clonotype was counted ten times or more. The chain recombines TRBV2 with TRBJ2-7; tentatively, D is TRBD1 (5 bases). Germline-derived CDR1 and CDR2 are SNHLY and FYNNEI. The CDR3 runs 14 residues. Trimming removed 6 bases from V and 0 bases from J, with 12 bases in between. CDR3 region: CASRFRGSSYEQYF. CDR3 sequence (DNA): TGTGCCAGCAGATTTAGGGGCAGCTCCTACGAGCAGTACTTC.

This clonotype was detected ten times or more. The gene calls are TRBV18 and TRBJ1-1; D ambiguous. V dropped 4 bases and J dropped 3 bases, with 9 bases sitting between them. The CDR3 extends over 13 amino acids. Germline loops: CDR1 KGHSH, CDR2 LQKENI. DNA for the CDR3: TGTGCCAGCTCACTAGGACCTGACACTGAAGCTTTCTTT. This encodes CASSLGPDTEAFF.

This clonotype appeared a few times. This chain joins TRBV19 and TRBJ2-7; 7 positions agree with TRBD1. The CDR3 spans 15 residues. V lost 6 bases and J lost 3; bases outside the gene matches: 11. Germline loops: CDR1 LNHDA, CDR2 SQIVND (reference sequence). The DNA of the CDR3 is TGTGCCAGTAGAAATACCGGGACAGAAAACTACGAGCAGTACTTC. It translates to CASRNTGTENYEQYF.

This clonotype was picked up many times. The chain combines TRBV6-5 with TRBJ2-3; D is perhaps TRBD1 or TRBD2 (6 bases each). Germline lookup yields CDR1 MNHEY and CDR2 SVGAGI. The V and J ends lost 0 bases and 4 bases respectively, with 11 bases between them. The CDR3 has 15 amino acids. The CDR3 DNA is TGTGCCAGCAGTTACTCGATGAGGGGGGCAGATACGCAGTATTTT. This encodes CASSYSMRGADTQYF.

This clonotype was found a few times. The chain uses TRBV6-1 and TRBJ2-1; D is unclear. CDR3 length: 15 amino acids. Germline loops: CDR1 MNHNS, CDR2 SASEGT. Trimming stripped 1 base from V and 7 bases from J, with 14 bases between. In nucleotides, the CDR3 is TGTGCCAGCAGTGAAGGGATGCGGATTTGGAATGAGCAGTTCTTC. Translating it yields CASSEGMRIWNEQFF.

This clonotype appeared many times. The V call is TRBV7-2, the J call TRBJ2-1; D call uncertain. The germline CDR1 and CDR2 sequences are SGHTA and FQGNSA. The V end was cut by 1 base, the J end by 6 bases, with 10 bases between. CDR3 size: 14 residues. Written as DNA, the CDR3 is TGTGCCAGCAGCTTAGGCCTATCCCGCAATGAGCAGTTCTTC. Translated, it gives CASSLGLSRNEQFF.

This clonotype was picked up many times. The genes are TRBV7-8 and TRBJ2-5; 7 bases fit TRBD1. CDR3 size: 13 residues. V shed 4 bases, J shed 5 bases, and the junction held 4 bases outside the gene matches. The V gene's germline CDR1 is SGHVS and CDR2 FQNEAQ. This CDR3 is CASSWGQKETQYF. The CDR3, as DNA: TGTGCCAGCAGCTGGGGACAGAAGGAGACCCAGTACTTC.

The CDR3 coding sequence is TGCAGCGTGCCGACTAGCGGGAGATACAATGAGCAGTTCTTC. Encoded protein: CSVPTSGRYNEQFF. The rearrangement links TRBV29-1 to TRBJ2-1, with 12 bases aligning to TRBD2. The CDR3 is 14 residues long. CDR1 and CDR2 (germline): SQVTM, ANQGSEA. V trimming: 6 bases; J trimming: 4 bases; junction bases outside the gene matches: 4.

This clonotype occurred many times. This chain links TRBV20-1 with TRBJ1-3, with 8 bases lining up with TRBD1. CDR1 and CDR2 from the germline V gene are DFQATT and SNEGSKA (reference sequence). V was clipped by 5 bases and J by 5 bases; unmatched bases: 8. The CDR3 runs 14 residues. Here the CDR3 DNA reads TGCAGTGCTCCTGCCCGGACAGGGAGAAACACCATATATTTT. Protein sequence: CSAPARTGRNTIYF.

This sequence joins TRBV6-1 and TRBJ2-7; tentatively, D is TRBD1 or TRBD2 (5 bases each). Trimming removed 5 bases from V and 0 bases from J, with 11 bases in between. The CDR3 covers 14 residues. Germline loops: CDR1 MNHNS, CDR2 SASEGT. The CDR3 DNA reads TGTGCCAGCAGTCGGGACCAAACCTCCTACGAGCAGTACTTC. As protein: CASSRDQTSYEQYF.

In its sample, this clonotype was seen many times. This rearrangement joins TRBV7-2 to TRBJ1-3; 8 nucleotides align to TRBD1. Germline V gene data show CDR1 as SGHTA and CDR2 as FQGNSA. CDR3 length: 17 amino acids. Trimming took 4 bases from V and 0 from J; bases not matched to a gene: 8. In DNA, the CDR3 is TGTGCCAGCAGCTCAAGGACAGGGCGACCCTCTGGAAACACCATATATTTT. Translating gives CASSSRTGRPSGNTIYF.

This clonotype was observed at least ten times. V usage is TRBV7-6 and J usage is TRBJ2-1, with a tentative D call TRBD2 (6 bases). The CDR3 loop spans 12 amino acids. The V end lost 2 bases, the J end lost 8 bases, and 7 bases lay between the germline ends. Germline CDR1 SGHVS, CDR2 FNYEAQ. Here the CDR3 DNA reads TGTGCCAGCAGCTTATGGGAGGATGAGCAGTTCTTC. Protein product: CASSLWEDEQFF.

This clonotype was seen ten or more times. V and J are TRBV2 and TRBJ1-1; D is perhaps TRBD1 (6 bases). Trimming pared 5 bases from V and 3 bases from J, leaving 19 bases between. Germline loops: CDR1 SNHLY, CDR2 FYNNEI. The CDR3 is 16 amino acids. As DNA, the CDR3 is TGTGCCAGCAGTCCCCCGTTACGGAGGGGGGACACTGAAGCTTTCTTT. This sequence encodes CASSPPLRRGDTEAFF.

This chain connects TRBV7-8 to TRBJ2-2, with TRBD2 as a possible D gene (6 bases). V lost 4 bases, J lost 0 bases, and 9 bases lay in between. Germline V lookup: CDR1 SGHVS, CDR2 FQNEAQ. The CDR3 spans 15 residues. The CDR3: CASSSRETNTGELFF. The CDR3 DNA follows: TGTGCCAGCAGCTCCCGGGAGACGAACACCGGGGAGCTGTTTTTT.